This TCR beta chain was sequenced during a study of T-cell memory formation after mild COVID-19. Study context: TCR clusters were mostly confined to one donor each.

The CDR3 length is 12 residues. Looked up from germline, CDR1 is LNHDA and CDR2 is SQIVND (reference sequence). Study-level points and caveats: What remained unconfirmed was the SARS-CoV-2 specificity of second-wave clones peaking on day 37. Clones that contracted from day 15 to 85 had balanced CD4/CD8; later expanders were CD4+ biased.

Comment on this clonotype: What it recognizes is unknown.

TCRdb recomputed calls from the 5' RACE reads with MiXCR, one row per CDR3 protein. Of 150,000 to 200,000 distinct CDR3 sequences in the sample, around 15% were seen once. The clonotype originates from an adult woman who had mild COVID-19 (a few samples of this study predate the infection). Cell type and time point are not known. The genes are TRBV19 and TRBJ2-1, with D perhaps matching TRBD1 or TRBD2 (5 bases each). Source material: PBMCs or a T cell subset sorted from them (not recorded which). CDR3 nucleotide sequence: TGTGCAGTAAAGTCAGGGACGGGTGAGCAGTTCTTC. This codes for CAVKSGTGEQFF.